This entry features one TCR beta chain sequence. Its antigen is as yet unknown. The sample originates from a study of CD4 T cells in relation to SARS-CoV-2 and coronaviruses. CD4+ T cells from unexposed donors were obtained before the COVID-19 pandemic (2011-2018). Isolation of CD4+ T cells took place after roughly nine days in culture. As cell numbers allowed, unexposed-donor CD4+ T cells faced SARS-CoV-2 S/N and four cold-coronavirus spikes. CDR1 SGHVS and CDR2 FQNEAQ come from the germline V gene. V was cut by 3 bases and J by 2 bases, with 4 bases left in between. This CDR3 comprises 13 residues. Sequenced by immunoSEQ multiplex PCR; TCRdb stores in-frame clones only, minus some. The data show roughly 24,000 clones, around four fifths seen once.

V is TRBV7-8 and J is TRBJ2-2, with D unresolved. The TCR was taken from a human donor in good health. What was sequenced was CD4+ T cells from PBMCs, cultured in vitro. CDR3 sequence reads: CASSFVNTGELFF. CDR3 bases: TGTGCCAGCAGCTTCGTCAACACCGGGGAGCTGTTTTTT.